The 9 T cell receptor beta chains reported below all come from one sample, sequenced in a study of blood T cell repertoires in COVID-19. TCRdb's table, derived via immunoSEQ multiplex PCR, lists solely in-frame clones and lacks some. Of about 410,000 clones listed, around 91% are singletons. The material sequenced was peripheral blood. The receptor source for this set is a middle-aged woman with COVID-19, enrolled during active disease.

The chain employs TRBV28 and TRBJ2-7; D may be TRBD2 (6 bases). The V end was cut by 3 bases, the J end by 7 bases, with 16 bases between. Looked up from germline, CDR1 is MDHEN and CDR2 is SYDVKM. The CDR3 consists of 14 residues. CDR3 in amino acids: CASSLSGWAGEQYF. CDR3 nucleotides: TGTGCCAGCAGTTTGAGCGGGTGGGCGGGGGAGCAGTACTTC. Filled out from reference TRBV28 and TRBJ2-7, the complete variable domain reads DVKVTQSSRYLVKRTGEKVFLECVQDMDHENMFWYRQDPGLGLRLIYFSYDVKMKEKGDIPEGYSVSREKKERFSLILESASTNQTSMYLCASSLSGWAGEQYFGPGTRLTVT.

The gene calls are TRBV3-1 (or the pseudogene TRBV3-2) and TRBJ2-7; 10 nucleotides line up with TRBD1. CDR3 length equals 12 residues. CDR1 is LGHDT, CDR2 YNNKEL, per germline (reference sequence). V shed 8 bases and J 5 bases; nucleotides not matched to a gene: 3. CDR3 sequence: CASQGQGNEQYF. The CDR3 DNA follows: TGTGCCAGCCAGGGACAGGGGAACGAGCAGTACTTC.

The chain recombines TRBV11-1 with TRBJ1-4; a weak D match, TRBD1 (6 bases). Germline values: CDR1 SGHAT, CDR2 FQDESV (reference sequence). V gave up 4 bases and J gave up 5 bases, with 8 bases separating them. The CDR3 extends over 13 amino acids. In DNA, the CDR3 is TGTGCCAGCAGCTGGACAGACAATGAAAAACTGTTTTTT. Translated, it gives CASSWTDNEKLFF.

The chain couples TRBV28 to TRBJ2-3, with a weak D call TRBD1 (5 bases). Per germline, CDR1 MDHEN and CDR2 SYDVKM. Trimming shortened V by 1 base and J by 3 bases, and 11 bases separated the two germline ends. This CDR3 is built from 15 residues. The CDR3: CASSLLGRGTDTQYF. The CDR3 coding sequence is TGTGCCAGCAGTTTATTAGGAAGGGGTACAGATACGCAGTATTTT.

This rearrangement joins TRBV5-1 to TRBJ1-2; 10 bases map to TRBD1. Germline V CDR1 and CDR2: SGHRS, YFSETQ. CDR3 length: 14 amino acids. V gave up 0 bases and J gave up 6 bases; unmatched junction bases: 2. CDR3 DNA sequence: TGCGCCAGCAGCTTGGGACAGGGGGCTGATGGCTACACCTTC. It codes for CASSLGQGADGYTF.

The chain has TRBV29-1 and TRBJ1-4, with D possibly being TRBD1 (5 bases). Per germline, CDR1 SQVTM and CDR2 ANQGSEA. The CDR3 contains 14 residues. Trimming removed 5 bases at V and 4 bases at J, with 14 bases between. This CDR3 reads CSVPGAGRNEKLFF. CDR3 DNA: TGCAGCGTTCCTGGGGCAGGACGTAATGAAAAACTGTTTTTT.

The chain carries TRBV7-6 and TRBJ1-2; the D is unclear. The CDR3 loop spans 8 amino acids. Germline loops: CDR1 SGHVS, CDR2 FNYEAQ. V shed 10 bases and J shed 8 bases, with 5 bases lying between them. The CDR3 sequence: CATGGYTF. The CDR3 bases are TGTGCCACCGGGGGCTACACCTTC. The complete variable domain, with remaining parts taken from reference TRBV7-6 and TRBJ1-2, reads GAGVSQSPRYKVTKRGQDVALRCDPISGHVSLYWYRQALGQGPEFLTYFNYEAQQDKSGLPNDRFSAERPEGSISTLTIQRTEQRDSAMYRCATGGYTFGSGTRLTVV.

The J gene is TRBJ2-3, the V gene TRBV19; 11 nucleotides agree with TRBD2. The V and J ends lost 4 bases and 10 bases, in that order; junction bases with no gene match: 13. This CDR3 spans 16 amino acids. CDR1 LNHDA and CDR2 SQIVND come from the germline V gene (reference sequence). CDR3 sequence reads: CASSTPGLAERMAQYF. DNA for the CDR3: TGTGCCAGTAGTACACCGGGACTAGCGGAACGCATGGCGCAGTATTTT.

The chain recombines TRBV2 with TRBJ2-7; 8 bases line up with TRBD1. The CDR3 covers 16 residues. The germline V gene has CDR1 SNHLY and CDR2 FYNNEI. V lost 3 bases to trimming and J lost 1 base; unmatched junction nucleotides: 8. The CDR3 sequence: CASSEDRVNLSYEQYF. The CDR3 DNA reads TGTGCCAGCAGTGAGGACAGGGTCAACCTTTCCTACGAGCAGTACTTC.